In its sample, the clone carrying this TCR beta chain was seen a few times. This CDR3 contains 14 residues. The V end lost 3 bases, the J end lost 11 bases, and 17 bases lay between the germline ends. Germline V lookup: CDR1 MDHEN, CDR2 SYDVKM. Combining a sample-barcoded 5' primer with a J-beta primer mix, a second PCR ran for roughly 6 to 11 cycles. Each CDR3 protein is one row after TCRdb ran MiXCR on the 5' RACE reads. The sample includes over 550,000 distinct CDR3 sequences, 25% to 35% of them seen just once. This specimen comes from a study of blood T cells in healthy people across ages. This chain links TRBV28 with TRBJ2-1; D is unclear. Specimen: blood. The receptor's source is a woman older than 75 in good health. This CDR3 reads CASSFRNPGSQQFF. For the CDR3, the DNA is TGTGCCAGCAGTTTCAGGAACCCTGGAAGTCAGCAGTTCTTC.